This T cell receptor (beta chain) derives from a study of shared clonotypes between healthy human individuals. Overall study: Donor ages ranged 18 to 49 years: two women, a few men.

Once extracted for a subset, genomic DNA was divided evenly among several immunoSEQ plates. TCRdb's copy holds only in-frame clones and misses some; the assay was immunoSEQ multiplex PCR. This sample has approximately 1.4 million clones, with approximately 98% found just once. The CDR3 totals 15 residues. Looked up from germline, CDR1 is SGHTA and CDR2 is FQGNSA. With V trimmed by 6 bases and J by 2 bases, 7 bases remained unmatched. The TCR was taken from a man between 25 and 39 years old in good health. The material sequenced was naive CD4+ T cells sorted from blood. Subset of the sample: CD45RA+ positively selected. The genes are TRBV7-2 and TRBJ1-2, with 9 bases lining up with TRBD1. Here the CDR3 DNA reads TGTGCCAGCAGTTCCCGGACAGGGGACAACTATGGCTACACCTTC. This translates into CASSSRTGDNYGYTF.